This is a list of T cell receptor beta chains from one sample in a study of blood T cells in healthy people across ages. TCRdb ran MiXCR on the 5' RACE reads and lists one entry per CDR3 protein. The sample has about 640,000 distinct CDR3 sequences, 25% to 30% seen once. The sequenced sample consisted of blood. All receptors come from a woman over 75 in good health. CDR3s include the opening cysteine and the closing phenylalanine or tryptophan. The D gene is left open where the match is weak. Clone size is given for some rows only: seen once, a few or many times, or a class if the clone is expanded.

J: TRBJ1-2
V: TRBV9
D: -
size: few
CDR3: CASSRTDSNYGYTF
DNA: TGTGCCAGCAGCAGGACAGATTCTAACTATGGCTACACCTTC

J: TRBJ2-7
V: TRBV10-3
D: -
size: many
CDR3: CAISESQLAASYEQYF
DNA: TGTGCCATCAGTGAGTCTCAACTGGCTGCCTCGTACGAGCAGTACTTC

J: TRBJ2-1
V: TRBV28
D: -
size: once
CDR3: CASEASYNEQFF
DNA: TGTGCCAGTGAGGCTTCCTACAATGAGCAGTTCTTC

J: TRBJ2-5
V: TRBV7-3
D: -
size: -
CDR3: CASSLAAGWETQYF
DNA: TGTGCCAGCAGCTTAGCAGCAGGGTGGGAGACCCAGTACTTC

J: TRBJ1-5
V: TRBV12-3/TRBV12-4
D: -
size: few
CDR3: CASCRSGGQPQHF
DNA: TGTGCCAGCTGCAGGTCTGGGGGGCAGCCCCAGCATTTT

J: TRBJ1-2
V: TRBV20-1
D: -
size: many
CDR3: CSARVLMAWGYTF
DNA: TGCAGTGCTAGAGTCCTAATGGCATGGGGCTACACCTTC

J: TRBJ2-1
V: TRBV12-3/TRBV12-4
D: TRBD1
size: many
CDR3: CASSFSGQGFDEQFF
DNA: TGTGCCAGCAGTTTTTCGGGACAGGGGTTCGATGAGCAGTTCTTC

J: TRBJ1-5
V: TRBV20-1
D: -
size: many
CDR3: CSADRNNQPQHF
DNA: TGCAGTGCCGACAGGAACAATCAGCCCCAGCATTTT

J: TRBJ1-2
V: TRBV6-6
D: -
size: few
CDR3: CASRITGGYTF
DNA: TGTGCCAGCAGGATTACAGGGGGCTACACCTTC

J: TRBJ2-7
V: TRBV7-8
D: -
size: many
CDR3: CASSLRTESYEQYF
DNA: TGTGCCAGCAGCTTAAGAACAGAGTCCTACGAGCAGTACTTC

J: TRBJ2-3
V: TRBV3-1
D: -
size: -
CDR3: CASSQDHQTSTDTQYF
DNA: TGTGCCAGCAGCCAAGATCACCAGACTAGCACAGATACGCAGTATTTT

J: TRBJ2-5
V: TRBV7-6
D: TRBD2
size: -
CDR3: CASSLEVGLGSETQYF
DNA: TGTGCCAGCAGCCTAGAGGTGGGACTAGGTTCAGAGACCCAGTACTTC

J: TRBJ2-5
V: TRBV27
D: -
size: -
CDR3: CAGSSQDGQETQYF
DNA: TGTGCCGGCAGTTCTCAGGACGGACAAGAGACCCAGTACTTC

J: TRBJ1-1
V: TRBV20-1
D: -
size: -
CDR3: CSAHGGGLSTEAFF
DNA: TGCAGTGCTCATGGCGGGGGGCTGAGCACTGAAGCTTTCTTT

J: TRBJ1-4
V: TRBV7-9
D: -
size: few
CDR3: CASSLTGPLTGTNEKLFF
DNA: TGTGCCAGCAGCTTAACAGGGCCCCTTACGGGAACTAATGAAAAACTGTTTTTT

J: TRBJ1-1
V: TRBV14
D: -
size: -
CDR3: CASSQDMKTEAFF
DNA: TGTGCCAGCAGCCAAGACATGAAGACAGAAGCTTTCTTT

J: TRBJ2-1
V: TRBV5-1
D: TRBD2
size: many
CDR3: CASSFSGRENNEQFF
DNA: TGCGCCAGCAGCTTCTCAGGGAGGGAGAACAATGAGCAGTTCTTC

J: TRBJ2-3
V: TRBV20-1
D: -
size: many
CDR3: CSARRSNTQYF
DNA: TGCAGTGCTAGAAGGTCGAACACGCAGTATTTT

J: TRBJ1-1
V: TRBV5-6
D: TRBD1
size: -
CDR3: CASSSTIRDRDQTTEAFF
DNA: TGTGCCAGCAGTTCTACTATCCGGGACAGGGATCAGACCACTGAAGCTTTCTTT

J: TRBJ1-4
V: TRBV6-1
D: -
size: few
CDR3: CASRGRVRNEKLFF
DNA: TGTGCCAGCAGGGGTCGGGTTCGTAATGAAAAACTGTTTTTT

J: TRBJ1-4
V: TRBV12-3/TRBV12-4
D: -
size: many
CDR3: CASSIKQGPNEKLFF
DNA: TGTGCCAGCAGCATAAAACAGGGTCCTAATGAAAAACTGTTTTTT

J: TRBJ1-5
V: TRBV2
D: -
size: -
CDR3: CASSEVRNQPQHF
DNA: TGTGCCAGCAGTGAGGTACGGAATCAGCCCCAGCATTTT

J: TRBJ1-1
V: TRBV6-6
D: -
size: many
CDR3: CASTRTENTEAFF
DNA: TGTGCCAGCACTCGGACAGAGAACACTGAAGCTTTCTTT

J: TRBJ2-7
V: TRBV5-1
D: TRBD1
size: many
CDR3: CASKGTDNYEQYF
DNA: TGCGCCAGCAAGGGGACAGACAACTACGAGCAGTACTTC

J: TRBJ2-1
V: TRBV20-1
D: TRBD1
size: many
CDR3: CSADRGASSYNEQFF
DNA: TGCAGTGCCGACAGGGGGGCAAGCTCCTACAATGAGCAGTTCTTC

J: TRBJ1-1
V: TRBV5-1
D: -
size: -
CDR3: CASSLGDETEAFF
DNA: TGCGCCAGCAGCTTGGGGGACGAGACTGAAGCTTTCTTT

J: TRBJ2-7
V: TRBV7-7
D: -
size: many
CDR3: CASSPTQGGEQYF
DNA: TGTGCTAGCAGCCCTACCCAGGGGGGGGAGCAGTACTTC

J: TRBJ1-2
V: TRBV6-1
D: -
size: many
CDR3: CASSPRYGYTF
DNA: TGTGCCAGCAGTCCCAGATATGGCTACACCTTC

J: TRBJ1-1
V: TRBV28
D: -
size: many
CDR3: CASSLPVNTEAFF
DNA: TGTGCCAGCAGTCTACCAGTAAACACTGAAGCTTTCTTT

J: TRBJ2-5
V: TRBV6-2/TRBV6-3
D: -
size: many
CDR3: CASGGLEGTTGETQYF
DNA: TGTGCCAGCGGGGGACTCGAGGGGACAACAGGAGAGACCCAGTACTTC

J: TRBJ2-3
V: TRBV27
D: -
size: many
CDR3: CASTRGQGTDTQYF
DNA: TGTGCCAGCACCCGAGGCCAGGGCACAGATACGCAGTATTTT

J: TRBJ1-6
V: TRBV6-1
D: -
size: -
CDR3: CASSEAPGDSPLHF
DNA: TGTGCCAGCAGTGAAGCCCCCGGAGATTCACCCCTCCACTTT

J: TRBJ2-7
V: TRBV7-3
D: TRBD1
size: -
CDR3: CASSLDRGQGLEQYF
DNA: TGTGCCAGCAGCTTGGACAGGGGGCAGGGATTGGAGCAGTACTTC

J: TRBJ2-1
V: TRBV5-1
D: -
size: many
CDR3: CASSLRPYSYNEQFF
DNA: TGCGCCAGCAGCTTGAGACCATACTCCTACAATGAGCAGTTCTTC

J: TRBJ1-1
V: TRBV9
D: -
size: many
CDR3: CASSPRANLMNTEAFF
DNA: TGTGCCAGCAGTCCGCGGGCGAACCTCATGAACACTGAAGCTTTCTTT

J: TRBJ1-2
V: TRBV28
D: -
size: many
CDR3: CASSAGLYGYTF
DNA: TGTGCCAGCAGTGCAGGTTTATATGGCTACACCTTC

J: TRBJ1-4
V: TRBV27
D: -
size: -
CDR3: CASSLSLGGAKLFF
DNA: TGTGCCAGCAGTTTATCTCTTGGGGGGGCGAAACTGTTTTTT

J: TRBJ1-4
V: TRBV6-6
D: -
size: few
CDR3: CASSFNNEKLFF
DNA: TGTGCCAGCAGTTTCAATAATGAAAAACTGTTTTTT

J: TRBJ2-5
V: TRBV20-1
D: TRBD2
size: many
CDR3: CSARGGGGPQETQYF
DNA: TGCAGTGCTAGGGGGGGCGGGGGGCCCCAAGAGACCCAGTACTTC

J: TRBJ2-6
V: TRBV9
D: TRBD2
size: many
CDR3: CASSVVGLAGAYAGANVLTF
DNA: TGTGCCAGCAGCGTAGTGGGACTAGCGGGGGCCTATGCGGGGGCCAACGTCCTGACTTTC

J: TRBJ2-1
V: TRBV20-1
D: TRBD1
size: many
CDR3: CSATARQGAEYNEQFF
DNA: TGCAGTGCTACAGCTAGACAGGGGGCGGAATACAATGAGCAGTTCTTC

J: TRBJ2-1
V: TRBV7-2
D: TRBD2
size: many
CDR3: CASTLTPRSGGGEQFF
DNA: TGTGCCAGCACCCTCACCCCGAGAAGCGGGGGCGGTGAGCAGTTCTTC

J: TRBJ2-3
V: TRBV6-1
D: -
size: -
CDR3: CASLGQGLSDTQYF
DNA: TGTGCCAGCCTGGGCCAGGGGTTATCAGATACGCAGTATTTT

J: TRBJ2-7
V: TRBV6-1
D: -
size: -
CDR3: CASREARADYEQYF
DNA: TGTGCGAGCAGGGAAGCTCGGGCCGACTACGAGCAGTACTTC

J: TRBJ1-1
V: TRBV10-3
D: TRBD1
size: many
CDR3: CAISRTGNTEAFF
DNA: TGTGCCATCAGCCGGACAGGGAACACTGAAGCTTTCTTT

J: TRBJ2-7
V: TRBV20-1
D: TRBD1
size: many
CDR3: CSARDGDRNSYEQYF
DNA: TGCAGTGCTAGAGATGGGGACAGGAACTCCTACGAGCAGTACTTC